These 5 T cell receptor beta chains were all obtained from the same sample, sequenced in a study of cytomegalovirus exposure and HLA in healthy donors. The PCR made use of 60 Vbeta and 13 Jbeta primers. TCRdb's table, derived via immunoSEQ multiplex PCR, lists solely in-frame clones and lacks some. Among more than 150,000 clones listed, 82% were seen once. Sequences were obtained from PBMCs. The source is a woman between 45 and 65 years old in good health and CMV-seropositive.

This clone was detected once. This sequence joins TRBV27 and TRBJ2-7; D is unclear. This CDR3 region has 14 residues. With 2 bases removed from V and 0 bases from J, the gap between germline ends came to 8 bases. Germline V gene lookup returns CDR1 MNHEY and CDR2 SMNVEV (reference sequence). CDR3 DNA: TGTGCCAGCAGTTTAGGTCCAGGCTCCTACGAGCAGTACTTC. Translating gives CASSLGPGSYEQYF.

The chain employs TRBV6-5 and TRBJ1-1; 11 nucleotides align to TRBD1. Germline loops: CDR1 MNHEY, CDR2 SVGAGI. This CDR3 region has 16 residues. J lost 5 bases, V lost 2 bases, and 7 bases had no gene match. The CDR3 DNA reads TGTGCCAGCAGTTACGCCGGGACAGGGGGGAAGACTGAAGCTTTCTTT. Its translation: CASSYAGTGGKTEAFF.

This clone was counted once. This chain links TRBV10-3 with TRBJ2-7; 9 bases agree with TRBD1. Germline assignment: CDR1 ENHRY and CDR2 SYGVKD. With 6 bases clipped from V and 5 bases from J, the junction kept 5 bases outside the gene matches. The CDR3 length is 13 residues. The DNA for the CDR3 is TGTGCCATCAGGGGACAGGGTAAGGACGAGCAGTACTTC. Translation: CAIRGQGKDEQYF.

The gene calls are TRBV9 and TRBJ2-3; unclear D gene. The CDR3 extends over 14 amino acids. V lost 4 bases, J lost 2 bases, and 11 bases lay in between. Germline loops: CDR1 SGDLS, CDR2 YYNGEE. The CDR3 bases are TGTGCCAGCAGCCAAACATCCATCACAGATACGCAGTATTTT. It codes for CASSQTSITDTQYF.

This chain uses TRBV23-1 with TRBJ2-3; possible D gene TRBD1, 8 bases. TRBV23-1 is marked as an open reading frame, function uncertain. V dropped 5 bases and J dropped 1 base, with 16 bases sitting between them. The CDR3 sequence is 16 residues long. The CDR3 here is CASSYRGGPCTDTQYF. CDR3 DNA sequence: TGCGCCAGCAGTTACAGGGGGGGACCCTGCACAGATACGCAGTATTTT.